These 22 T cell receptor beta chains share one sample of origin, sequenced in a study of T cell clonality in common variable immunodeficiency. The antigens of these receptors remain unknown. Study outcomes and limitations: Fewer deletions and N-nucleotide insertions were reportedly seen in common variable immunodeficiency TCR beta sequences.

Sequenced by immunoSEQ multiplex PCR; TCRdb stores in-frame clones only, minus some. This sample carries 25,000 to 30,000 clones, none of them present only once. The sequencing sample was made of peripheral blood mononuclear cells. The origin of the receptors is a human donor with common variable immunodeficiency.

This clone was seen many times. Incomplete CDR3 DNA: TGTGCCAGCAGCTTGATAGGACACACAGATACG. It encodes CASSLIGHTDT. The full CDR3 sequence reads CASSLIGHTDTQYF. The genes are TRBV5-4 and TRBJ2-3; D might be TRBD1 (5 bases). From the germline J gene comes the end of the CDR3, since the read stops 3 residues before it. V was cut by 1 base and J by 2 bases, with 8 bases left in between. Germline V gene data show CDR1 as SGHNT and CDR2 as YYREEE (reference sequence). CDR3 length: 14 amino acids. The full variable domain, with the rest looked up from reference TRBV5-4 and TRBJ2-3, is ETGVTQSPTHLIKTRGQQVTLRCSSQSGHNTVSWYQQALGQGPQFIFQYYREEENGRGNFPPRFSGLQFPNYSSELNVNALELDDSALYLCASSLIGHTDTQYFGPGTRLTVL.

This clone was counted ten times or more. Here the CDR3 reads CASSPVGDTRTSGANVLTF. CDR3 DNA, as far as it was read: TGTGCCAGCTCACCTGTAGGGGACACCAGGACCTCTGGGGCCAACGTC. V usage is TRBV18 and J usage is TRBJ2-6; tentative D call: TRBD1 (6 bases). The sequence runs out 3 residues before the end of the CDR3; the remainder is reconstructed from the germline J gene. CDR1 and CDR2 (germline): KGHSH, LQKENI. CDR3 length: 19 residues. The V and J ends lost 3 bases and 0 bases respectively, with 18 bases between them.

The table lists this clone with many counts. The read ends 3 residues before the CDR3 terminus; that terminus is restored from the germline J gene. Different DNA sequences within this sample yield the same CDR3. The V gene is TRBV18, the J gene TRBJ2-3, with TRBD2 as a possible D gene (5 bases). Germline values: CDR1 KGHSH, CDR2 LQKENI. Deletions cut 1 base from V and 3 bases from J, with 11 bases between. The CDR3 extends over 15 amino acids. The CDR3 here is CASSPLAGSTDTQYF. Incomplete CDR3 DNA: TGTGCCAGCTCACCACTGGCGGGTTCTACAGATACG.

This clone came up many times. The read stops 3 residues short of the end of the CDR3; the missing end is completed from the germline J gene. The chain carries TRBV5-1 and TRBJ2-2; the match to TRBD1 covers 7 bases. Germline loops: CDR1 SGHRS, CDR2 YFSETQ. CDR3 length: 14 amino acids. With V trimmed by 5 bases and J by 0 bases, 1 base remained unmatched. The CDR3 bases that were read are TGCGCCAGCAGTACAGGGGCGAACACCGGGGAG. It translates to CASSTGANTGE. The complete CDR3 reads CASSTGANTGELFF.

In its sample, this clone was seen a few times. The read stops 3 residues short of the end of the CDR3; the missing end is completed from the germline J gene. The chain employs TRBV2 and TRBJ2-2; 9 bases are a match to TRBD1. The germline V gene encodes CDR1 SNHLY and CDR2 FYNNEI. The CDR3 is 14 residues long. V shed 8 bases and J 6 bases; nucleotides not matched to a gene: 7. The part of the CDR3 DNA that was read is TGTGCCAGCGGACGGGACAGGGTATCCGGGGAG. Its protein is CASGRDRVSGE. The CDR3 reads in full as CASGRDRVSGELFF.

In this sample, this clone turned up many times. The read finishes 3 residues shy of the CDR3 end, and the germline J gene is used to complete it. The rearrangement links TRBV20-1 to TRBJ2-5, with TRBD2 identical over 9 bases. Germline loops: CDR1 DFQATT, CDR2 SNEGSKA (reference sequence). The CDR3 is made up of 15 amino acids. With 3 bases clipped from V and 2 bases from J, the junction kept 7 bases outside the gene matches. The DNA read from the CDR3 is TGCAGTGCTAGTATCGGACTAGCGTCACAAGAGACC. Its translation: CSASIGLASQET. The CDR3 as a whole reads CSASIGLASQETQYF.

This clone has ten or more counts. The CDR3 is cut off 3 residues early in the read; its end comes from the germline J gene. The V gene is TRBV14, the J gene TRBJ1-1; D possibly corresponds to TRBD1 (6 bases). CDR3 size: 14 residues. The ends were cut back, 5 bases at V and 4 bases at J, with 14 bases in the middle. CDR1 is SGHDN and CDR2 is FVKESK in the germline V gene. The CDR3 sequence is CASSKLQGGTEAFF. The CDR3 bases that were read are TGTGCCAGCAGCAAGCTACAGGGAGGCACTGAA. The full variable domain, in which reference TRBV14 and TRBJ1-1 provide the parts outside the CDR3, is EAGVTQFPSHSVIEKGQTVTLRCDPISGHDNLYWYRRVMGKEIKFLLHFVKESKQDESGMPNNRFLAERTGGTYSTLKVQPAELEDSGVYFCASSKLQGGTEAFFGQGTRLTVV.

This clone was recorded at least ten times. Incomplete CDR3 DNA: TGTGCCAGCAGCGCCGTTGCTAGCCGAAATGAG. Its protein product is CASSAVASRNE. The complete CDR3 reads CASSAVASRNEQFF. The chain has TRBV5-5 and TRBJ2-1, with D maybe TRBD2 (5 bases). Coverage ceases 3 residues before the CDR3 finishes, and the germline J gene fills in the end. The CDR3 spans 14 residues. Germline lookup yields CDR1 SGHKS and CDR2 YYEKEE (reference sequence). Trimming removed 4 bases at V and 7 bases at J, with 15 bases between.

This clone was observed at least ten times. The DNA ends 3 residues before the CDR3 does, and the rest of the CDR3 is filled in from the germline J gene. Other DNA sequences in this specimen translate into the identical CDR3. The rearrangement links TRBV11-3 to TRBJ2-1; D ambiguous. The CDR3 covers 13 residues. Looked up from germline, CDR1 is SGHNT and CDR2 is YENEEA. The V and J ends lost 1 base and 3 bases respectively, with 4 bases between them. The CDR3 protein is CASSLASYNEQFF. Partial CDR3 DNA: TGTGCCAGCAGCTTAGCCAGCTACAATGAG.

This clone came up many times. The read stops 3 residues short of the end of the CDR3; the missing end is completed from the germline J gene. V and J are TRBV6-2 or TRBV6-3 and TRBJ2-7; 7 nucleotides align to TRBD2. The trim removed 4 bases at V and 6 bases at J, leaving 6 bases unmatched. The germline V gene encodes CDR1 MNHEY and CDR2 SVGEGT. This CDR3 has 13 residues. The CDR3 loop is CASSSRLASEQYF. The CDR3 DNA, read in part, is TGTGCCAGCAGTTCCAGACTAGCTTCCGAG.

Only a few counts were recorded for this clone. The observed sequence ends 3 residues before the CDR3 terminus, with the missing tail filled in from the germline J gene. V gene TRBV19 combines with J gene TRBJ2-2; D is perhaps TRBD1 or TRBD2 (5 bases each). V lost 3 bases and J lost 4, with 12 bases in between. The CDR3 loop spans 15 amino acids. The germline CDR1 and CDR2 sequences are LNHDA and SQIVND (reference sequence). The sequenced part of the CDR3 DNA is TGTGCCAGTAGTATGAGGGGAGCGAGCACCGGGGAG. Translated: CASSMRGASTGE. The entire CDR3 is CASSMRGASTGELFF.

Details on this clone: Read coverage stops 3 residues before the CDR3 terminus; the germline J gene supplies the remainder. J is TRBJ1-5 and V is TRBV20-1, with a weak D call TRBD1 (5 bases). The length of the CDR3 is 13 residues. The germline CDR1 and CDR2 sequences are DFQATT and SNEGSKA (reference sequence). V gave up 0 bases and J gave up 2 bases, with 5 bases separating them. The CDR3 region is CSARETGNQPQHF. The sequenced CDR3 bases are TGCAGTGCTAGAGAGACAGGCAATCAGCCC.

This clone has more than one count but fewer than ten. From the germline J gene comes the end of the CDR3, since the read stops 3 residues before it. The V and J genes are TRBV11-2 and TRBJ1-6; 9 nucleotides line up with TRBD1. V lost 6 bases, J lost 7 bases, and 7 bases stayed unmatched. The CDR3 covers 15 residues. CDR1 is SGHAT and CDR2 is FQNNGV in the germline V gene. CDR3 DNA (partial): TGTGCCAGCAGGCACCCCGGGACAGGGAATTCACCC. Translated, it gives CASRHPGTGNSP. The full-length CDR3 reads as CASRHPGTGNSPLHF.

This clone was observed many times. The read terminates 3 residues ahead of where the CDR3 ends, so the germline J gene completes it. This chain links TRBV18 with TRBJ1-1; tentative D call: TRBD1 (5 bases). The CDR3 has 15 residues. Germline-derived CDR1 and CDR2 are KGHSH and LQKENI. V was pared by 3 bases and J by 3 bases, with 14 bases between. The sequenced CDR3 bases are TGTGCCAGCTCACCTAGTAGGGGTAAGGACACTGAA. Translating it yields CASSPSRGKDTE. The full CDR3 protein is CASSPSRGKDTEAFF.

Of note for this clone: Sequencing ends 3 residues short of the CDR3 end; the germline J gene provides the rest. The chain carries TRBV7-6 and TRBJ2-1; D is possibly TRBD2 (6 bases). The CDR3 sequence is 15 residues long. V dropped 5 bases and J dropped 8 bases, with 19 bases sitting between them. Germline values: CDR1 SGHVS, CDR2 FNYEAQ. The CDR3 sequence is CASSQLASATHEQFF. The part of the CDR3 DNA that was read is TGTGCCAGCAGCCAACTAGCCTCGGCAACCCATGAG.

This clone occurred many times. The sequence runs out 3 residues before the end of the CDR3; the remainder is reconstructed from the germline J gene. The chain links TRBV14 to TRBJ2-7; D is undetermined. The length of the CDR3 is 13 residues. The germline CDR1 and CDR2 sequences are SGHDN and FVKESK. V lost 4 bases, J lost 6 bases, and 13 bases lay in between. The CDR3: CASSLVRVGEQYF. The DNA read from the CDR3 is TGTGCCAGCAGCCTCGTACGGGTGGGCGAG.

This clone has ten or more counts. The read comes to an end 3 residues before the CDR3 does, leaving the germline J gene to fill in the end. The chain is built from TRBV5-1 and TRBJ1-6; maybe TRBD1 (6 bases). V lost 3 bases to trimming and J lost 7 bases, with 11 bases between them. Germline V gene lookup returns CDR1 SGHRS and CDR2 YFSETQ. This CDR3 is built from 14 residues. Partial CDR3 DNA: TGCGCCAGCAGCTCCAGGGGAGGGAATTCACCC. This gives the protein CASSSRGGNSP. The entire CDR3 protein is CASSSRGGNSPLHF.

This clone was recorded many times. The read ends 3 residues shy of where the CDR3 ends; the end is completed using the germline J gene. The V gene is TRBV14, the J gene TRBJ1-1; tentative D call: TRBD1 (5 bases). Germline CDR1 SGHDN, CDR2 FVKESK. The CDR3 loop spans 14 amino acids. V was shortened by 3 bases and J by 4 bases, with 12 bases between the two germline ends. This chain's CDR3 is CASSHIRGVTEAFF. CDR3 bases read: TGTGCCAGCAGCCATATTAGAGGGGTCACTGAA.

There are a few counts of this clone. The CDR3 end falls 3 residues outside the read, so it is completed with the germline J gene. The chain links TRBV20-1 to TRBJ2-7; 7 nucleotides align to TRBD1. From germline, CDR1 is DFQATT and CDR2 SNEGSKA (reference sequence). CDR3 length equals 14 residues. Unmatched junction bases numbered 13, after V lost 6 bases and J lost 5 bases. CDR3 sequence reads: CSAPDPTGKHEQYF. CDR3 DNA, as far as it was read: TGCAGTGCCCCCGACCCGACAGGGAAGCACGAG.

A few counts support this clone. The CDR3 is cut off 3 residues early in the read; its end comes from the germline J gene. The J gene is TRBJ1-2, the V gene TRBV18, with D tentatively TRBD1 (5 bases). The germline V and J ends were trimmed by 3 bases and 0 bases, with 11 bases remaining between them. The CDR3 sequence is 15 residues long. CDR1 and CDR2 (germline): KGHSH, LQKENI. CDR3 bases read: TGTGCCAGCTCACCGTTGCAGGGAGCTAACTATGGC. Amino acids: CASSPLQGANYG. The full CDR3 protein reads CASSPLQGANYGYTF.

This clone was recorded a few times. The read ends 3 residues before the CDR3 terminus; that terminus is restored from the germline J gene. This sequence joins TRBV19 and TRBJ2-2; perhaps TRBD1 as D (6 bases). The V gene's germline CDR1 is LNHDA and CDR2 SQIVND (reference sequence). V was shortened by 7 bases and J by 0 bases, with 9 bases between the two germline ends. This CDR3 has 14 residues. The sequenced CDR3 bases are TGTGCCAGTACACGGACAGCGAACACCGGGGAG. Translating it yields CASTRTANTGE. The complete CDR3 reads CASTRTANTGELFF.

A few counts support this clone. The missing CDR3 end, 3 residues past where the read stops, is filled in from the germline J gene. The chain has TRBV2 and TRBJ2-7, with D unresolved. CDR1 is SNHLY and CDR2 is FYNNEI in the germline V gene. Trimming took off 7 bases at V and 0 bases at J, with 16 bases between the two ends. CDR3 length: 15 residues. The CDR3 bases that were read are TGTGCCAGCAATGCCCTTGGGCCCAACTCCTACGAG. Its protein product is CASNALGPNSYE. The whole CDR3 reads CASNALGPNSYEQYF.